This entry concerns a single T cell receptor beta chain. This CDR3 spans 17 amino acids. The germline V gene has CDR1 MDHEN and CDR2 SYDVKM. V was trimmed by 6 bases and J by 5 bases, leaving 25 bases between them. These data originate in a study of OX40 agonist ivuxolimab in advanced cancers. The protocol was immunoSEQ multiplex PCR, while the TCRdb copy is restricted to in-frame clones and leaves out a portion. This sample has about 3,000 clones, with roughly 79% found just once. The sequenced sample was CD4+ or CD8+ T cells sorted from blood, obtained in a trial of the OX40 agonist ivuxolimab. The sequence was obtained from an adult with an advanced solid tumor such as melanoma, head and neck, liver or kidney cancer. The J gene is TRBJ1-1, the V gene TRBV28, with D possibly being TRBD1 (5 bases). CDR3 region: CASRGIQGSRTTTEAFF. Written as DNA, the CDR3 is TGTGCCAGCAGGGGGATTCAGGGAAGTCGAACAACTACTGAAGCTTTCTTT.